This entry lists 27 T cell receptor beta chains sequenced from one sample in a study of blood T cell repertoires in COVID-19 (dated by TCRdb to 2019 to 2021). Libraries were prepared through the immunoSEQ multiplex PCR assay. TCRdb's version of the immuneACCESS table is confined to in-frame rearrangements and falls short of the full clone set. An unresolved V gene accounts for under half of the shortfall where checked; the remainder is of unknown origin. The sample table records roughly 250,000 clones; roughly 88% of these occur just once. The top ten constitute roughly 2% of the sample. Sequencing used peripheral blood. The origin of the receptors is a middle-aged woman who had recovered from COVID-19.

The chain carries TRBV7-3 and TRBJ2-2, with 15 bases that match TRBD2. The CDR3 length is 15 residues. Per the germline V gene, CDR1 is SGHTA and CDR2 is FQGTGA. The J segment lost 8 bases and the V segment lost 8 bases, leaving 6 bases of the junction unmatched. The chain's CDR3 is CASGTSGRISGELFF. In DNA, the CDR3 is TGTGCCAGCGGGACTAGCGGGAGGATTTCAGGGGAGCTGTTTTTT.

This clone turned up a few times. The J gene is TRBJ1-6, the V gene TRBV12-3 or TRBV12-4; D is unresolved. With 2 bases removed from V and 9 bases from J, the gap between germline ends came to 8 bases. The CDR3 sequence is 13 residues long. The CDR3 here is CASSLREASPLHF. The CDR3 nucleotides read TGTGCCAGCAGTTTAAGAGAGGCTTCACCCCTCCACTTT.

The J gene is TRBJ1-3, the V gene TRBV3-1 (or the pseudogene TRBV3-2); TRBD1 might be the D (5 bases). The CDR3 has 16 amino acids. The ends were cut back, 5 bases at V and 0 bases at J, with 14 bases in the middle. The germline V gene has CDR1 LGHDT and CDR2 YNNKEL (reference sequence). CDR3: CASSEWGRYSGNTIYF. CDR3 nucleotide sequence: TGTGCCAGCAGCGAGTGGGGCAGGTACTCTGGAAACACCATATATTTT.

The chain joins TRBV6-5 to TRBJ1-4; tentative D call: TRBD1 (5 bases). Germline CDR1 MNHEY, CDR2 SVGAGI. The CDR3 is 13 residues long. The germline V and J ends were trimmed by 6 bases and 5 bases, with 10 bases remaining between them. The CDR3 here is CASRGGGNEKLFF. The CDR3 region has the DNA TGTGCCAGCAGGGGCGGGGGGAATGAAAAACTGTTTTTT.

The chain employs TRBV29-1 and TRBJ1-2; D may be TRBD1 (6 bases). This CDR3 region has 15 residues. CDR1 and CDR2 from the germline V gene are SQVTM and ANQGSEA. Trimming took 6 bases from V and 3 from J, leaving 20 bases between them. The CDR3 loop reads CSVRIPGRGDYGYTF. The CDR3 DNA is TGCAGCGTCCGAATACCGGGCAGGGGCGACTATGGCTACACCTTC.

In its sample, this clone was seen once. V gene TRBV27 combines with J gene TRBJ2-5, with 10 nucleotides matching TRBD2. V gave up 6 bases and J gave up 4 bases; unmatched junction bases: 8. Germline V lookup: CDR1 MNHEY, CDR2 SMNVEV (reference sequence). CDR3 length equals 15 residues. The CDR3 loop reads CASRGSGRALETQYF. The CDR3 bases are TGTGCCAGCAGGGGAAGCGGGAGGGCCTTAGAGACCCAGTACTTC.

V and J are TRBV6-5 and TRBJ1-2, with D possibly matching TRBD1 (6 bases). Trimming took off 6 bases at V and 0 bases at J, with 14 bases between the two ends. This CDR3 region has 15 residues. Germline CDR1 and CDR2: MNHEY and SVGAGI. CDR3 residues: CASRPQGSANYGYTF. For the CDR3, the DNA is TGTGCCAGCAGGCCCCAGGGGAGTGCTAACTATGGCTACACCTTC.

This rearrangement joins TRBV7-9 to TRBJ2-7, with D perhaps TRBD2 (6 bases). From germline, CDR1 is SEHNR and CDR2 FQNEAQ (reference sequence). The CDR3 is 15 residues long. Trimming pared 5 bases from V and 5 bases from J, leaving 19 bases between. The CDR3 sequence is CASSPPSVLAHEQYF. In nucleotides, the CDR3 is TGTGCCAGCAGCCCCCCCTCAGTACTAGCACACGAGCAGTACTTC.

This sequence joins TRBV24-1 and TRBJ2-5; weak D call: TRBD1 (6 bases). The germline gives CDR1 KGHDR, CDR2 SFDVKD. The V end was cut by 4 bases, the J end by 5 bases, with 16 bases between. The CDR3 is made up of 15 amino acids. In DNA form, the CDR3 reads TGTGCCACCAGTGACCCCGCACCAGGGGAGGAGACCCAGTACTTC. As protein: CATSDPAPGEETQYF.

This clone appeared a single time. V usage is TRBV11-3 and J usage is TRBJ2-7; 7 bases line up with TRBD1. Germline loops: CDR1 SGHNT, CDR2 YENEEA. Trimming cost V 1 base and J 4 bases; bases outside gene matches: 7. The CDR3 extends over 15 amino acids. CDR3 sequence: CASSLVQGVRYEQYF. DNA for the CDR3: TGTGCCAGCAGCTTAGTTCAGGGGGTGAGGTACGAGCAGTACTTC.

This chain links TRBV19 with TRBJ2-5, with a possible D match to TRBD1 (5 bases). The CDR3 has 16 amino acids. Trimming stripped 7 bases from V and 5 bases from J, with 23 bases between. Germline V gene lookup returns CDR1 LNHDA and CDR2 SQIVND (reference sequence). As DNA, the CDR3 is TGTGCCAGTAACCCTTTCATTGGGGCAGGGCGGGAGACCCAGTACTTC. Its translation is CASNPFIGAGRETQYF. Full variable domain (rest looked up from reference TRBV19 and TRBJ2-5): DGGITQSPKYLFRKEGQNVTLSCEQNLNHDAMYWYRQDPGQGLRLIYYSQIVNDFQKGDIAEGYSVSREKKESFPLTVTSAQKNPTAFYLCASNPFIGAGRETQYFGPGTRLLVL.

The CDR3: CASSRTGALYNEQFF. CDR3 coding DNA: TGTGCCAGCAGCCGAACTGGAGCCCTTTACAATGAGCAGTTCTTC. This chain links TRBV4-2 with TRBJ2-1; D gene ambiguous. The CDR3 runs 15 residues. The germline V and J ends were trimmed by 4 bases and 4 bases, with 14 bases remaining between them. Germline CDR1 and CDR2: LGHNA and YNFKEQ.

This sequence joins TRBV18 and TRBJ1-2; 7 bases map to TRBD1. Losses at the gene ends were 3 bases for V and 5 bases for J; bases not matched to a gene: 6. This CDR3 is built from 14 residues. CDR1 is KGHSH and CDR2 is LQKENI in the germline V gene. The CDR3 nucleotides are TGTGCCAGCTCACCGGGTCAGGGGGAATATGGCTACACCTTC. Translation gives CASSPGQGEYGYTF.

The chain is built from TRBV5-6 and TRBJ2-3; 9 positions agree with TRBD2. V shed 2 bases, J shed 1 base, and the junction held 2 bases outside the gene matches. CDR1 and CDR2 from the germline V gene are SGHDT and YYEEEE. The CDR3 spans 15 residues. DNA of the CDR3: TGTGCCAGCAGCTTCGTAGCGGGGGGCACAGATACGCAGTATTTT. This encodes CASSFVAGGTDTQYF.

This CDR3 reads CASSFRDRGLYNSPLHF. CDR3 bases: TGTGCCAGCAGCTTTCGGGACAGGGGCCTCTATAATTCACCCCTCCACTTT. The J gene is TRBJ1-6, the V gene TRBV5-5, with 10 positions matching TRBD1. The ends lost 2 bases at V and 3 bases at J; junction bases unmatched: 5. Germline V gene lookup returns CDR1 SGHKS and CDR2 YYEKEE (reference sequence). The CDR3 extends over 17 amino acids. The variable domain in full, completed from reference TRBV5-5 and TRBJ1-6, reads DAGVTQSPTHLIKTRGQQVTLRCSPISGHKSVSWYQQVLGQGPQFIFQYYEKEERGRGNFPDRFSARQFPNYSSELNVNALLLGDSALYLCASSFRDRGLYNSPLHFGNGTRLTVT.

V and J are TRBV7-3 and TRBJ2-3; 9 bases line up with TRBD1. Germline trimming cut 3 bases from V and 1 base from J; bases unmatched to any gene: 5. Germline lookup yields CDR1 SGHTA and CDR2 FQGTGA. The CDR3 consists of 16 residues. DNA of the CDR3: TGTGCCAGCAGCTTGGACAGGGGCGGCGGCACAGATACGCAGTATTTT. Its translation is CASSLDRGGGTDTQYF.

This clone was observed a few times. This chain joins TRBV4-2 and TRBJ1-5; D perhaps matches TRBD1 (6 bases). Germline CDR1 reads LGHNA; CDR2 reads YNFKEQ. The ends were cut back, 3 bases at V and 3 bases at J, with 12 bases in the middle. The CDR3 is 15 residues long. The CDR3: CASSHDTGTNQPQHF. CDR3 nucleotide sequence: TGTGCCAGCAGCCACGACACAGGGACCAATCAGCCCCAGCATTTT.

This chain links TRBV24-1 with TRBJ2-1; TRBD2 matches 7 bases. The CDR3 spans 14 residues. After removal of 3 bases from V and 8 bases from J, the junction contained 6 bases not matched to a gene. Per the germline V gene, CDR1 is KGHDR and CDR2 is SFDVKD. The CDR3: CATSDPRGVHEQFF. CDR3 nucleotides: TGTGCCACCAGTGATCCCCGGGGGGTCCATGAGCAGTTCTTC.

The chain employs TRBV28 and TRBJ1-6; no clear D gene. Germline values: CDR1 MDHEN, CDR2 SYDVKM. V lost 8 bases and J lost 6, with 11 bases in between. This CDR3 spans 13 amino acids. Written as DNA, the CDR3 is TGTGCCAGCCTAACCGAGGTTAATTCACCCCTCCACTTT. Translating it yields CASLTEVNSPLHF.

This clone showed up many times. The genes are TRBV30 and TRBJ2-6, with 7 bases identical to TRBD2. This CDR3 has 16 amino acids. Trimming removed 2 bases from V and 1 base from J; junction bases left unmatched: 5. Germline V gene lookup returns CDR1 GTSNPN and CDR2 SVGIG (reference sequence). This CDR3 reads CAWSLGEGSGANVLTF. Here the CDR3 DNA reads TGTGCCTGGAGTCTGGGGGAGGGATCTGGGGCCAACGTCCTGACTTTC.

The chain couples TRBV7-2 to TRBJ1-6; 8 bases agree with TRBD1. The V and J ends lost 3 bases and 7 bases, in that order; junction bases with no gene match: 2. The CDR3 has 14 amino acids. Germline V lookup: CDR1 SGHTA, CDR2 FQGNSA. The DNA of the CDR3 is TGTGCCAGCAGCTTTTCAGGGGGCAATTCACCCCTCCACTTT. Protein product: CASSFSGGNSPLHF.

This clone was observed once. V is TRBV10-3 and J is TRBJ2-7; 12 nucleotides match TRBD2. In germline, CDR1 is ENHRY, CDR2 SYGVKD. This CDR3 has 16 residues. V lost 0 bases to trimming and J lost 5 bases; unmatched junction nucleotides: 5. CDR3 loop: CAISESRLAGGDEQYF. In nucleotides, the CDR3 is TGTGCCATCAGTGAGTCGAGGCTAGCGGGAGGGGACGAGCAGTACTTC.

For the CDR3, the DNA is TGTGCCAGCAGCCTCGGGGGTAACACCGGGGAGCTGTTTTTT. Protein: CASSLGGNTGELFF. The chain combines TRBV4-2 with TRBJ2-2; weak D call: TRBD2 (6 bases). Germline V gene data show CDR1 as LGHNA and CDR2 as YNFKEQ. The CDR3 totals 14 residues. Trimming left V 4 bases short and J 2 bases short, with 8 bases between.

The chain uses TRBV7-9 and TRBJ1-1; 7 bases are a match to TRBD1. CDR1 is SEHNR, CDR2 FQNEAQ, per germline (reference sequence). The CDR3 totals 15 residues. V shed 5 bases, J shed 1 base, and the junction held 7 bases outside the gene matches. This CDR3 is CASSSTGTENTEAFF. CDR3 coding DNA: TGTGCCAGCAGCAGTACCGGGACAGAGAACACTGAAGCTTTCTTT.

The chain employs TRBV5-1 and TRBJ2-3, with 8 positions matching TRBD2. This CDR3 spans 17 amino acids. V lost 0 bases to trimming and J lost 6 bases; unmatched junction nucleotides: 12. Per the germline V gene, CDR1 is SGHRS and CDR2 is YFSETQ. The CDR3 region is CASSLGASGQAGDTQYF. The CDR3 DNA sequence: TGCGCCAGCAGCTTGGGGGCTAGCGGGCAGGCCGGGGATACGCAGTATTTT.

The rearrangement links TRBV18 to TRBJ2-2; the match to TRBD2 covers 10 bases. The CDR3 covers 17 residues. V gave up 1 base and J gave up 6 bases; unmatched junction bases: 8. The germline CDR1 and CDR2 sequences are KGHSH and LQKENI. The DNA for the CDR3 is TGTGCCAGCTCACCACTTGGGCTAGCGGGAGCTGCCGGGGAGCTGTTTTTT. Encoded protein: CASSPLGLAGAAGELFF.

The chain links TRBV9 to TRBJ1-2, with 9 bases identical to TRBD1. This CDR3 is 15 amino acids long. CDR1 SGDLS and CDR2 YYNGEE come from the germline V gene. Trimming at V came to 4 bases and at J to 2 bases, leaving 6 bases not matched to a gene. CDR3 bases: TGTGCCAGCAGCTCCCGGACAGGGGCCAACTATGGCTACACCTTC. Its translation is CASSSRTGANYGYTF.